This T cell receptor (beta chain) stems from a study of CXCR3-negative and CXCR3-positive naive CD8 T cells. Study in general: Each library gave roughly 1.5 +/- 0.3 million of roughly 140 million TRB reads. General study results and limits: Much lower diversity was found in memory CD8+ cells, while both naive subsets had comparably high diversity. Memory cells showed distinct TRBV-TRBJ patterns, while the two naive subsets matched. Naive cells with CXCR3 showed TRB CDR3s that were more hydrophobic than those in CXCR3-negative naive cells.

Germline-derived CDR1 and CDR2 are MDHEN and SYDVKM. The CDR3 runs 15 residues. CD45RO-CCR7+CD27+CD95- defined naive CD8+ T cells. In the case of this clonotype: The antigen is unknown.

5' RACE with UMI labels generated the TRB cDNA libraries. TCRdb reanalyzed the 5' RACE reads, giving one entry per CDR3 protein sequence and no DNA. The repertoire table contains roughly 50,000 distinct CDR3 sequences. Source material: naive CXCR3+ CD8+ T cells from blood. Described subset: CD45RO-CCR7+CD27+CD95- naive CD8+ T cells expressing CXCR3 (TNR3+). This TCR came from a human donor in good health. Some clones in this sample may be carry-over from other donors' samples. The chain couples TRBV28 to TRBJ2-3; TCRdb's assignment of TRBD1 cannot be checked, as there is no DNA. The CDR3: CASSLSRHSGHTQYF.